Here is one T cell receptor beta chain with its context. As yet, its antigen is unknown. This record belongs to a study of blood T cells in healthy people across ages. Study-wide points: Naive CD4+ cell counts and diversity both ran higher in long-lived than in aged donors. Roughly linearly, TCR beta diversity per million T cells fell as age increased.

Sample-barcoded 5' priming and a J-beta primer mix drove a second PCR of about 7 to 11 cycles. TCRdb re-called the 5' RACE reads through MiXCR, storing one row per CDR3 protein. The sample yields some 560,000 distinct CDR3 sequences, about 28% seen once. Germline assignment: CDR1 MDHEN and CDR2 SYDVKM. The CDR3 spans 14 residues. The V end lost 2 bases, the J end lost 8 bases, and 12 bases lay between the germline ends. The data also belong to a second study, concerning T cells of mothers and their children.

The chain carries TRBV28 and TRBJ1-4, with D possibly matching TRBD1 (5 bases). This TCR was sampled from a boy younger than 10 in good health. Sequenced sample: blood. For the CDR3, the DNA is TGTGCCAGCAGTTTAATCTCCGACAGCGAAAAACTGTTTTTT. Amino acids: CASSLISDSEKLFF.